This T cell receptor (beta chain) was identified during a study of blood T cells in healthy people across ages. Overall study results and limits: Roughly linear declines in TCR beta diversity per million T cells occurred with age.

Germline CDR1 and CDR2: SGHTA and FQGNSA. Trimming took 6 bases from V and 8 from J; bases not matched to a gene: 11. The CDR3 covers 14 residues. PCR was performed a second time for roughly 7 to 11 cycles using a sample-barcoded 5' primer and a J-beta primer mix. MiXCR, run by TCRdb on the 5' RACE reads, gives a single entry per CDR3 protein. Among 700,000 to 950,000 distinct CDR3 sequences, about 62% were seen once, and the ten largest hold 22%. A word on this clonotype: What it binds is unknown.

This clonotype was obtained from a young man in good health. The V call is TRBV7-2, the J call TRBJ1-1; 8 nucleotides agree with TRBD1. The sequenced sample consisted of blood. The CDR3 is CASSPGQAMIEAFF. The CDR3 coding sequence is TGTGCCAGCAGTCCGGGACAGGCGATGATCGAAGCTTTCTTT.